These 26 T cell receptor beta chains were sequenced from one sample in a study of control samples from healthy donors and cancer patients. Measured with immunoSEQ multiplex PCR; TCRdb has only the in-frame clones, and not every one. The sample holds tens of thousands of clones, 93% seen once. Source material: PBMCs. These receptors were obtained from a woman aged 40 to 55 with lung cancer.

The chain carries TRBV6-2 or TRBV6-3 and TRBJ2-7, with TRBD1 matching over 7 bases. V trimming: 2 bases; J trimming: 6 bases; junction bases outside the gene matches: 4. Per germline, CDR1 MNHEY and CDR2 SVGEGT. CDR3 length: 13 residues. CDR3 sequence reads: CASSYDRVGEQYF. The DNA of the CDR3 is TGTGCCAGCAGTTACGACAGGGTCGGCGAGCAGTACTTC.

This sequence joins TRBV3-1 (or the pseudogene TRBV3-2) and TRBJ2-3; D remains ambiguous. This CDR3 comprises 14 residues. V was cut by 1 base and J by 2 bases, with 7 bases left in between. The germline V gene encodes CDR1 LGHDT and CDR2 YNNKEL (reference sequence). The CDR3 nucleotides read TGTGCCAGCAGCCAAGTTAAAGCCACAGATACGCAGTATTTT. As protein: CASSQVKATDTQYF.

The chain has TRBV5-3 and TRBJ1-5; D gene uncertain. TRBV5-3 belongs to the ORF category, with a function that is uncertain. This CDR3 has 15 residues. V was pared by 2 bases and J by 3 bases, with 12 bases between. CDR3 in amino acids: CARSFARTINQPQHF. Written as DNA, the CDR3 is TGTGCCAGAAGCTTCGCCCGGACCATCAATCAGCCCCAGCATTTT.

The rearrangement uses TRBV12-5 and TRBJ1-5, with D unclear. Trimming took 4 bases from V and 2 from J, leaving 15 bases between them. The germline V gene has CDR1 LGHNT and CDR2 FRNRAP. The CDR3 sequence is 16 residues long. The CDR3 bases are TGTGCTAGTGGTTCGACGCTCGGGGTGGGCAATCAGCCCCAGCATTTT. Its protein is CASGSTLGVGNQPQHF.

The rearrangement links TRBV5-1 to TRBJ2-5; 10 bases fit TRBD2. The CDR3 spans 15 residues. The trim removed 6 bases at V and 4 bases at J, leaving 9 bases unmatched. Per germline, CDR1 SGHRS and CDR2 YFSETQ. CDR3 region: CASKASGGPVETQYF. CDR3 coding DNA: TGCGCCAGCAAGGCTAGCGGGGGACCTGTAGAGACCCAGTACTTC.

This clone appeared once. The rearrangement uses TRBV28 and TRBJ2-3, with 16 bases that match TRBD2. CDR1 and CDR2 (germline): MDHEN, SYDVKM. The CDR3 covers 19 residues. With 6 bases clipped from V and 4 bases from J, the junction kept 13 bases outside the gene matches. CDR3 coding DNA: TGTGCCAGCAGGGATGTAACCGGGACTAGCGGGGGGGCCTCAGATACGCAGTATTTT. It codes for CASRDVTGTSGGASDTQYF.

The chain uses TRBV28 and TRBJ2-7; D might be TRBD2 (6 bases). V lost 3 bases to trimming and J lost 0 bases, with 12 bases between them. This CDR3 has 15 residues. CDR1 MDHEN and CDR2 SYDVKM come from the germline V gene. The CDR3 bases are TGTGCCAGCAGTTTCCCGGAGGGTAGCTCCTACGAGCAGTACTTC. Protein sequence: CASSFPEGSSYEQYF.

The CDR3 sequence: CASSEKGTGNTIYF. The CDR3 DNA follows: TGTGCCAGCAGTGAAAAGGGAACCGGAAACACCATATATTTT. V is TRBV6-1 and J is TRBJ1-3, with D hard to call. The CDR3 is 14 residues long. Germline values: CDR1 MNHNS, CDR2 SASEGT. V lost 2 bases, J lost 4 bases, and 9 bases lay in between.

The chain links TRBV5-1 to TRBJ1-5; TRBD1 is a possible D gene (5 bases). The length of the CDR3 is 14 residues. Trimming removed 0 bases from V and 5 bases from J, with 9 bases in between. CDR1 and CDR2 (germline): SGHRS, YFSETQ. The CDR3 region is CASSLGTSYQPQHF. DNA for the CDR3: TGCGCCAGCAGCTTGGGGACATCGTATCAGCCCCAGCATTTT.

J is TRBJ2-7 and V is TRBV5-1; a weak D match, TRBD1 (5 bases). The CDR3 has 13 residues. The germline gives CDR1 SGHRS, CDR2 YFSETQ. Deletions cut 2 bases from V and 6 bases from J, with 12 bases between. The CDR3 protein is CASSFEGVSEQYF. The CDR3 DNA reads TGCGCCAGCAGCTTCGAAGGGGTCTCCGAGCAGTACTTC.

The J gene is TRBJ2-5, the V gene TRBV21-1; TRBD1, the table's D call, lacks a check against the DNA. TRBV21-1 is an annotated pseudogene. The CDR3 sequence is 17 residues long. The CDR3 coding sequence is TGTGCCAGCAGCAAAGACAGAGACAGTGTTTACCAAGAGACCCAGTACTTC. Protein: CASSKDRDSVYQETQYF.

The chain joins TRBV19 to TRBJ2-7; the D gene is possibly TRBD2 (6 bases). V lost 3 bases, J lost 5 bases, and 8 bases lay in between. The CDR3 consists of 12 residues. Germline values: CDR1 LNHDA, CDR2 SQIVND (reference sequence). CDR3 sequence reads: CASSIGGDEQYF. For the CDR3, the DNA is TGTGCCAGTAGTATCGGCGGGGACGAGCAGTACTTC.

The V and J genes are TRBV7-6 and TRBJ2-7; D possibly corresponds to TRBD2 (5 bases). The CDR3 runs to 14 residues. The V end was cut by 3 bases, the J end by 0 bases, with 9 bases between. Germline lookup yields CDR1 SGHVS and CDR2 FNYEAQ. For the CDR3, the DNA is TGTGCCAGCAGCTTCGGACTGATCTCCTACGAGCAGTACTTC. Protein product: CASSFGLISYEQYF.

DNA for the CDR3: TGTGCCAGCAGCTTAGGCGTCCCCGCAGTCTCCTACGAGCAGTACTTC. It yields the protein CASSLGVPAVSYEQYF. The V and J genes are TRBV7-2 and TRBJ2-7, with D unclear. Trimming cost V 1 base and J 0 bases, with 13 bases left between them. The CDR3 is made up of 16 amino acids. Germline V gene lookup returns CDR1 SGHTA and CDR2 FQGNSA.

In its sample, this clone is medium-sized (0.01 to 0.1%). The same CDR3 can be traced to other DNA sequences in this sample. The J gene is TRBJ1-2, the V gene TRBV12-5; TRBD1 agrees at 10 bases. The CDR3 covers 16 residues. With V trimmed by 3 bases and J by 8 bases, 12 bases remained unmatched. Germline-derived CDR1 and CDR2 are LGHNT and FRNRAP. Written as DNA, the CDR3 is TGTGCTAGTGGTTTCGGACAGGGGGGACAAGGGCGGGGCTACACCTTC. Amino acids: CASGFGQGGQGRGYTF.

The chain couples TRBV3-1 (or the pseudogene TRBV3-2) to TRBJ2-1; 10 bases line up with TRBD2. The CDR3 contains 17 residues. The germline V gene has CDR1 LGHDT and CDR2 YNNKEL (reference sequence). The V and J ends lost 4 bases and 6 bases, in that order; junction bases with no gene match: 12. The CDR3 here is CASSLTMGTSETNEQFF. Written as DNA, the CDR3 is TGTGCCAGCAGCCTTACTATGGGGACTAGCGAGACCAATGAGCAGTTCTTC.

V and J are TRBV28 and TRBJ1-5; D is possibly TRBD1 (6 bases). The V end was cut by 6 bases, the J end by 6 bases, with 15 bases between. From germline, CDR1 is MDHEN and CDR2 SYDVKM. The CDR3 loop spans 14 amino acids. As DNA, the CDR3 is TGTGCCAGCAGGGAACGACAGGCCGGTCAGCCCCAGCATTTT. Translating gives CASRERQAGQPQHF.

J is TRBJ2-1 and V is TRBV20-1; D call uncertain. Deletions cut 3 bases from V and 5 bases from J, with 8 bases between. The CDR3 extends over 12 amino acids. Germline lookup yields CDR1 DFQATT and CDR2 SNEGSKA (reference sequence). The CDR3 DNA reads as TGCAGTGCTAGTTCCGTAGACAATGAGCAGTTCTTC. It yields the protein CSASSVDNEQFF.

This chain connects TRBV5-5 to TRBJ1-6; no clear D gene. The length of the CDR3 is 15 residues. Germline CDR1 SGHKS, CDR2 YYEKEE (reference sequence). V gave up 4 bases and J gave up 6 bases, with 14 bases separating them. The DNA of the CDR3 is TGTGCCAGCAGCCCCTGGGAGCTCCTTAATTCACCCCTCCACTTT. Translation gives CASSPWELLNSPLHF.

The chain recombines TRBV5-4 with TRBJ1-2; D remains unclear. V lost 1 base and J lost 0, with 10 bases in between. The CDR3 runs to 15 residues. Germline V gene sequence: CDR1 SGHNT, CDR2 YYREEE (reference sequence). The CDR3 nucleotides read TGTGCCAGCAGCTTGAAGGCGGGGACTAACTATGGCTACACCTTC. Protein sequence: CASSLKAGTNYGYTF.

J is TRBJ2-3 and V is TRBV7-6; possibly TRBD2 for D (6 bases). This CDR3 is built from 15 residues. V lost 5 bases to trimming and J lost 0 bases, with 12 bases between them. Germline CDR1 and CDR2: SGHVS and FNYEAQ. The CDR3, as DNA: TGTGCCAGCAGCACAACCGGAGGGAGCACAGATACGCAGTATTTT. Amino acid sequence: CASSTTGGSTDTQYF.

The chain combines TRBV6-5 with TRBJ1-2; D gene ambiguous. Germline V gene lookup returns CDR1 MNHEY and CDR2 SVGAGI. V lost 5 bases, J lost 1 base, and 8 bases lay in between. The CDR3 is made up of 13 amino acids. The CDR3 coding sequence is TGTGCCAGCAGTCCCCGCCATAACTATGGCTACACCTTC. This encodes CASSPRHNYGYTF.

The J gene is TRBJ2-3, the V gene TRBV5-1; D unresolved. The V and J ends lost 6 bases and 2 bases respectively, with 7 bases between them. Germline CDR1 reads SGHRS; CDR2 reads YFSETQ. The CDR3 totals 12 residues. In DNA, the CDR3 is TGCGCCAGCAATAGGAACACAGATACGCAGTATTTT. This codes for CASNRNTDTQYF.

CDR3 protein: CASSITGAGANVLTF. CDR3 nucleotide sequence: TGTGCCAGCAGCATCACAGGGGCCGGGGCCAACGTCCTGACTTTC. V gene TRBV11-3 combines with J gene TRBJ2-6, with 7 bases matching TRBD1. Germline V gives CDR1 SGHNT, CDR2 YENEEA. CDR3 length equals 15 residues. Germline trimming cut 5 bases from V and 4 bases from J; bases unmatched to any gene: 5.

V usage is TRBV2 and J usage is TRBJ2-1; D may match TRBD1 or TRBD2 (6 bases each). The CDR3 is made up of 16 amino acids. Germline V gene data show CDR1 as SNHLY and CDR2 as FYNNEI. The ends were cut back, 2 bases at V and 6 bases at J, with 17 bases in the middle. The CDR3 spells CASSEIGGHRTNEQFF. For the CDR3, the DNA is TGTGCCAGCAGTGAAATCGGGGGCCACCGGACCAATGAGCAGTTCTTC. Full variable domain (remainder filled in from reference TRBV2 and TRBJ2-1): EPEVTQTPSHQVTQMGQEVILRCVPISNHLYFYWYRQILGQKVEFLVSFYNNEISEKSEIFDDQFSVERPDGSNFTLKIRSTKLEDSAMYFCASSEIGGHRTNEQFFGPGTRLTVL.

This chain links TRBV6-6 with TRBJ2-1; the D is unclear. Germline CDR1 MNHNY, CDR2 SVGAGI (reference sequence). Trimming removed 7 bases from V and 4 bases from J, with 8 bases in between. The CDR3 is made up of 12 amino acids. The CDR3 DNA reads as TGTGCCAGCAAAAGATTTTACAATGAGCAGTTCTTC. Encoded protein: CASKRFYNEQFF.